The present T cell receptor beta chain was sequenced within a study of shared clonotypes between healthy human individuals. Overall study results and limits: Researchers found naive subsets generally carried larger estimated richness than memory subsets. Roughly 5% of naive CD4 clonotypes were common to a few donors.

CD45RO-negative cells were positively selected for CCR7, leaving out terminally differentiated effector memory CD45RA+ cells. Points on this clone: Its matching antigen is unknown.

CDR3 size: 18 residues. The germline V gene has CDR1 MDHEN and CDR2 SYDVKM. Trimming removed 5 bases from V and 0 bases from J, with 17 bases in between. For every subset, genomic DNA was evenly distributed across several immunoSEQ plates. Method: immunoSEQ multiplex PCR; TCRdb's copy keeps in-frame clones and lacks some. The table includes a few hundred thousand clones, roughly 96% detected once. The receptor's source is a woman aged 25 to 39 in good health. Sequenced: naive CD8+ T cells sorted from blood. The V and J genes are TRBV28 and TRBJ2-6; D may correspond to TRBD1 or TRBD2 (5 bases each). The CDR3 spells CASSTRGRDYSGANVLTF. CDR3 sequence (DNA): TGTGCCAGCAGTACCCGGGGACGGGATTACTCTGGGGCCAACGTCCTGACTTTC.